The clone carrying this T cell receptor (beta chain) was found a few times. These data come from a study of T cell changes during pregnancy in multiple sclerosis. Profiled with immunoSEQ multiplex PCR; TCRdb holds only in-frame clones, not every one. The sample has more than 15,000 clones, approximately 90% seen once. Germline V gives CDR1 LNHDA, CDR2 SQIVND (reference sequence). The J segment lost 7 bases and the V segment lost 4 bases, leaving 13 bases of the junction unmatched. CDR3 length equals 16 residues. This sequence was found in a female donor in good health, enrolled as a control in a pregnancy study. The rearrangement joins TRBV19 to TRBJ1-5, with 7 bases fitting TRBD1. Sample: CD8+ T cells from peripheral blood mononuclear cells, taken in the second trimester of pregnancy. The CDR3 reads CASSSMAGGFRQPQHF. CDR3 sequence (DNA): TGTGCCAGTAGTAGTATGGCAGGGGGATTCCGCCAGCCCCAGCATTTT.